This T cell receptor beta chain was recovered during a study of blood T cell repertoires in COVID-19. Turning to the study itself: The study drew acute and convalescent COVID-19 samples from the United States, Italy and Spain.

In the original analysis: The authors estimated nucleated cell counts from reference gene primer amplification. Produced via immunoSEQ multiplex PCR; TCRdb's table is partial and in-frame only. Clone size and the V and J calls come from that table; the DNA yielded D and trimming. The table includes 200,000 to 250,000 clones, about four fifths detected once. This clone appeared once. CDR1 is MNHEY, CDR2 SVGAGI, per germline. The CDR3 has 14 residues. V lost 6 bases and J 6 bases, leaving 15 bases between the germline ends. The study recruited people aged about 18 to 90 years across approximately 25 US areas.

What was sequenced was PBMCs or T cells enriched from blood (not recorded which). This chain links TRBV6-5 with TRBJ2-1; D perhaps matches TRBD2 (5 bases). The receptor's source is a woman in her forties or fifties who had been exposed to COVID-19. CDR3 sequence (DNA): TGTGCCAGCAGAAGAGGACGGGGTTTCAATGAGCAGTTCTTC. Its protein is CASRRGRGFNEQFF.